This T cell receptor beta chain was retrieved from a study of T cell changes during pregnancy in multiple sclerosis. V lost 0 bases, J lost 6 bases, and 14 bases stayed unmatched. CDR1 and CDR2 from the germline V gene are GTSNPN and SVGIG (reference sequence). This CDR3 is built from 18 residues. Clones were sequenced by immunoSEQ multiplex PCR, and TCRdb holds only the in-frame ones, with some missing. The data show some 48,000 clones, 85% to 95% seen once. The rearrangement uses TRBV30 and TRBJ1-1, with 12 bases that match TRBD1. Material: CD8+ T cells from peripheral blood mononuclear cells, obtained in the first trimester of pregnancy. This receptor was identified in a female donor with multiple sclerosis, enrolled in a pregnancy study. This CDR3 reads CAWSVGDRGPESLSEAFF. The DNA of the CDR3 is TGTGCCTGGAGTGTTGGGGACAGGGGGCCCGAAAGTCTCTCTGAAGCTTTCTTT.